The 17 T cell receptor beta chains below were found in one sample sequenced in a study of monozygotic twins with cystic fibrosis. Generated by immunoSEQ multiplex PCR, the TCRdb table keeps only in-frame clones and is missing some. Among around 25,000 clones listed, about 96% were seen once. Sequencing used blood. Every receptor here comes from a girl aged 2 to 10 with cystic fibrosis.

The CDR3 region is CASSPRARDTEAFF. For the CDR3, the DNA is TGTGCCAGCAGCCCGCGGGCCCGGGACACTGAAGCTTTCTTT. V gene TRBV9 combines with J gene TRBJ1-1; D unresolved. The germline V gene has CDR1 SGDLS and CDR2 YYNGEE. With 4 bases removed from V and 3 bases from J, the gap between germline ends came to 13 bases. The CDR3 is 14 residues long. Drawing the rest from reference TRBV9 and TRBJ1-1, the complete variable domain is DSGVTQTPKHLITATGQRVTLRCSPRSGDLSVYWYQQSLDQGLQFLIQYYNGEERAKGNILERFSAQQFPDLHSELNLSSLELGDSALYFCASSPRARDTEAFFGQGTRLTVV.

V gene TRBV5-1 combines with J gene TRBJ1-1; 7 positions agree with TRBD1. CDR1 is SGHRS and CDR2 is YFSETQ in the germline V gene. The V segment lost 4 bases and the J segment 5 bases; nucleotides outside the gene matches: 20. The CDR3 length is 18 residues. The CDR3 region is CASSLDARVRGGATEAFF. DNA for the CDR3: TGCGCCAGCAGCCTGGACGCTAGGGTGCGAGGGGGCGCGACTGAAGCTTTCTTT.

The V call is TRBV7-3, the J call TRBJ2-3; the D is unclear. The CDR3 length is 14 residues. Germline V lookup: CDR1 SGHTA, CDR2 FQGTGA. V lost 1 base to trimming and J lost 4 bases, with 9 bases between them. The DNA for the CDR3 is TGTGCCAGCAGCTTAAGAACCTTTCCAGATACGCAGTATTTT. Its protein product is CASSLRTFPDTQYF. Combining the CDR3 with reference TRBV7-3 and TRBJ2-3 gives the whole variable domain GAGVSQTPSNKVTEKGKYVELRCDPISGHTALYWYRQSLGQGPEFLIYFQGTGAADDSGLPNDRFFAVRPEGSVSTLKIQRTERGDSAVYLCASSLRTFPDTQYFGPGTRLTVL.

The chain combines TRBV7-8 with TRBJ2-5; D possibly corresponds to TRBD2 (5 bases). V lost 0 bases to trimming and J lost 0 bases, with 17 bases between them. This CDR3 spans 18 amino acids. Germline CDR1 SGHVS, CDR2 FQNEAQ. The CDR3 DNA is TGTGCCAGCAGCTTAGCTATGGGAGCGGAAACTTACCAAGAGACCCAGTACTTC. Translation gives CASSLAMGAETYQETQYF.

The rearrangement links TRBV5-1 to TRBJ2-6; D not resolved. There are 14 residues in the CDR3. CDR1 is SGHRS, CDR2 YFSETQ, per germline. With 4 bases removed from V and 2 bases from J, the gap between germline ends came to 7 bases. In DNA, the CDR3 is TGCGCCAGCAGCATAGGCCCTGGGGCCAACGTCCTGACTTTC. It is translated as CASSIGPGANVLTF. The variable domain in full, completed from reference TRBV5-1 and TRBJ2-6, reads KAGVTQTPRYLIKTRGQQVTLSCSPISGHRSVSWYQQTPGQGLQFLFEYFSETQRNKGNFPGRFSGRQFSNSRSEMNVSTLELGDSALYLCASSIGPGANVLTFGAGSRLTVL.

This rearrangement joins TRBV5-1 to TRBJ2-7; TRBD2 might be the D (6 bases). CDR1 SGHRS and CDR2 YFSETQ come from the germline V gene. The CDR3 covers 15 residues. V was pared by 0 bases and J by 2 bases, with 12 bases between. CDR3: CASSLGLGTAYEQYF. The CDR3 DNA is TGCGCCAGCAGCTTGGGACTAGGGACTGCCTACGAGCAGTACTTC.

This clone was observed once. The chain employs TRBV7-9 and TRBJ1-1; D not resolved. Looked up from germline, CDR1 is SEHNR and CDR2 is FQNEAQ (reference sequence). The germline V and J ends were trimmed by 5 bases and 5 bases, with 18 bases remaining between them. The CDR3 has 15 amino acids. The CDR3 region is CASSLTSALGTEAFF. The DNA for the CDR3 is TGTGCCAGCAGCCTTACCTCGGCCCTAGGGACTGAAGCTTTCTTT.

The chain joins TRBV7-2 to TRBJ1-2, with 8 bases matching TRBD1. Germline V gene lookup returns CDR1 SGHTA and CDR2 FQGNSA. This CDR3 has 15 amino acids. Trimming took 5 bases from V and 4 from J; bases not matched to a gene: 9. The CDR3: CASSLSQGAGYGYTF. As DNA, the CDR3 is TGTGCCAGCAGCCTCTCCCAGGGGGCAGGCTATGGCTACACCTTC.

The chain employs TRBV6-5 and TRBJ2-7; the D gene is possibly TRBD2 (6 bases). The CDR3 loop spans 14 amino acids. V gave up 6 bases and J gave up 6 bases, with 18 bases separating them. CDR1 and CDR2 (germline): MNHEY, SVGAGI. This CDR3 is CASRLRLVSPEQYF. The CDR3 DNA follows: TGTGCCAGCAGATTAAGACTAGTTTCCCCCGAGCAGTACTTC.

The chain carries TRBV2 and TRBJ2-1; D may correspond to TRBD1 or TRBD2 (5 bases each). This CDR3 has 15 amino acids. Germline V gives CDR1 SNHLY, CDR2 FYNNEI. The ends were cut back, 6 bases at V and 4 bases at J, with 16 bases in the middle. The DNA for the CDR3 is TGTGCCAGCAGCCTCAAGCTGGGGGTTTACAATGAGCAGTTCTTC. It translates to CASSLKLGVYNEQFF.

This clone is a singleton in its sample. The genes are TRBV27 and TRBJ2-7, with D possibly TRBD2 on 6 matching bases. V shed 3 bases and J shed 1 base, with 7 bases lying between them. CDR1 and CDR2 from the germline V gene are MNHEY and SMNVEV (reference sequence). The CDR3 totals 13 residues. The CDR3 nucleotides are TGTGCCAGCAGTTTTGCGGGATCCTACGAGCAGTACTTC. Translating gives CASSFAGSYEQYF.

CDR3 region: CASTDRTGANVLTF. The CDR3 DNA reads TGTGCCAGCACCGACAGGACTGGGGCCAACGTCCTGACTTTC. The J gene is TRBJ2-6, the V gene TRBV2, with D possibly TRBD1 on 6 matching bases. CDR3 length: 14 residues. Trimming took 7 bases from V and 2 from J, leaving 9 bases between them. Germline CDR1 reads SNHLY; CDR2 reads FYNNEI.

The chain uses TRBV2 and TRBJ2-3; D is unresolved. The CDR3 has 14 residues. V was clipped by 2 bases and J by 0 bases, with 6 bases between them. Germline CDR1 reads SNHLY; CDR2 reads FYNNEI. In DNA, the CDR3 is TGTGCCAGCAGTGAAATCCTTAGCACAGATACGCAGTATTTT. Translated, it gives CASSEILSTDTQYF.

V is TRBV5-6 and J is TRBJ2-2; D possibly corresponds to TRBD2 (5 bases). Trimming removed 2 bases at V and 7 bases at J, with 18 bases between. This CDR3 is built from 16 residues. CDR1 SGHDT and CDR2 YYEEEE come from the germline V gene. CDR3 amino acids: CASSFAGPQRVGELFF. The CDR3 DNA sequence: TGTGCCAGCAGCTTCGCGGGCCCCCAAAGAGTCGGGGAGCTGTTTTTT.

The chain's CDR3 is CASPGGSRWNYGYTF. In nucleotides, the CDR3 is TGTGCCAGTCCGGGTGGCTCACGGTGGAACTATGGCTACACCTTC. This chain uses TRBV2 with TRBJ1-2; D gene unclear. Germline assignment: CDR1 SNHLY and CDR2 FYNNEI. The CDR3 sequence is 15 residues long. V gave up 9 bases and J gave up 2 bases, with 19 bases separating them.

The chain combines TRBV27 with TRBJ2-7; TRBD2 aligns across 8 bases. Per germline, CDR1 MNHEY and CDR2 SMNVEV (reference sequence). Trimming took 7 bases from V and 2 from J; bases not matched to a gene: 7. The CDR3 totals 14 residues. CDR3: CASTPQRGPYEQYF. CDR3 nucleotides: TGTGCCAGCACCCCCCAGCGGGGGCCCTACGAGCAGTACTTC.

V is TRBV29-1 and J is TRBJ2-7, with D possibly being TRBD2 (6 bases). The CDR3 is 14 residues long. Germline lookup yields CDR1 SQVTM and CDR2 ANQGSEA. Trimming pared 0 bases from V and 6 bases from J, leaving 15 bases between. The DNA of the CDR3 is TGCAGCGTTGAAGATCCGGGGGTCTCTCGCGAGCAGTACTTC. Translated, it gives CSVEDPGVSREQYF.